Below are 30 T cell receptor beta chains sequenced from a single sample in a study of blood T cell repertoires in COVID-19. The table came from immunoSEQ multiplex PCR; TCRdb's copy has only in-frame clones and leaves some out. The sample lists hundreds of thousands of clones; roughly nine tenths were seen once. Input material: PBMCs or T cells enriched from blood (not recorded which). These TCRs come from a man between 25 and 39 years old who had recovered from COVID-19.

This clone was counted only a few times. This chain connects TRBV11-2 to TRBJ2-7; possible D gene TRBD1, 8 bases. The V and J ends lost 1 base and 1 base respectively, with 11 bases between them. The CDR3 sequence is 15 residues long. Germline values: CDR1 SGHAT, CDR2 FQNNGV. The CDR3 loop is CASSLVQGGSYEQYF. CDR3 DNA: TGTGCCAGCAGCTTAGTACAGGGGGGGTCCTACGAGCAGTACTTC.

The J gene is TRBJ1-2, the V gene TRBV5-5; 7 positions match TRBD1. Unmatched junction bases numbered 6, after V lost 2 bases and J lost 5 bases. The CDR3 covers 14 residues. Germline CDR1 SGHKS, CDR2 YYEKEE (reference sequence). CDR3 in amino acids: CASSFAGGWYGYTF. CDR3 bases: TGTGCCAGCAGCTTTGCAGGGGGGTGGTATGGCTACACCTTC.

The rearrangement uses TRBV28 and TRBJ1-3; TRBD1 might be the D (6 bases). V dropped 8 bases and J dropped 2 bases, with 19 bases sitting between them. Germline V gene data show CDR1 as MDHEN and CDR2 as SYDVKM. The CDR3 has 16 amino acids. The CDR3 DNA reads TGTGCCAGCTCTCGGTGGGAGGGGGTTGCTGGAAACACCATATATTTT. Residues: CASSRWEGVAGNTIYF.

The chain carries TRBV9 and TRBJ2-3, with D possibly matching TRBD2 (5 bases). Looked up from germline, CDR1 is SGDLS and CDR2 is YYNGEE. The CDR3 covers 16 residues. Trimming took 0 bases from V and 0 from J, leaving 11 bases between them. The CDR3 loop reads CASSVVREPSTDTQYF. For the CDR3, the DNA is TGTGCCAGCAGCGTAGTAAGGGAGCCCAGCACAGATACGCAGTATTTT.

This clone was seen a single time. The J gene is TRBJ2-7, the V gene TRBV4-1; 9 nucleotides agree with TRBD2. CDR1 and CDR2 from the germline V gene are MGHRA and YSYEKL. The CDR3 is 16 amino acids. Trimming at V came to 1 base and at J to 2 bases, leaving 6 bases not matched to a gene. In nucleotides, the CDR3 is TGCGCCAGCAGCCAAGTTTTAGCGGGGGCAGCCTACGAGCAGTACTTC. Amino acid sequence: CASSQVLAGAAYEQYF.

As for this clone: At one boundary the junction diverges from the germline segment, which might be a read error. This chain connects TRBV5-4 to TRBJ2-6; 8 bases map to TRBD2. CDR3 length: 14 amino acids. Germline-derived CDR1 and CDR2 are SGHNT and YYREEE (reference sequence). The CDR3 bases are TGTGCCAACAGCGGGAGCTCTGGGGCCAACGTCCTGACTTTC. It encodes CANSGSSGANVLTF.

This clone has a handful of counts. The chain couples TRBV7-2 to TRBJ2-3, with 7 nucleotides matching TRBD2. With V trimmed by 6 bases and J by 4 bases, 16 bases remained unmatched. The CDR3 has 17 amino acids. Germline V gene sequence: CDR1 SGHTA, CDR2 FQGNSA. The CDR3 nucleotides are TGTGCCAGCAGTCGCCCGGGACTACTGCAGAGACCAGATACGCAGTATTTT. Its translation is CASSRPGLLQRPDTQYF. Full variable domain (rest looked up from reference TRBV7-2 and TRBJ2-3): GAGVSQSPSNKVTEKGKDVELRCDPISGHTALYWYRQSLGQGLEFLIYFQGNSAPDKSGLPSDRFSAERTGGSVSTLTIQRTQQEDSAVYLCASSRPGLLQRPDTQYFGPGTRLTVL.

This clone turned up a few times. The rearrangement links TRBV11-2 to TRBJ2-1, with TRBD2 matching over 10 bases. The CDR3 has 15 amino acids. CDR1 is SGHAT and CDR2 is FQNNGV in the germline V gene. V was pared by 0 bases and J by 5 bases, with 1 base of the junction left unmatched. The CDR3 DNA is TGTGCCAGCAGCTTAGATAGCGGGAGGCACAATGAGCAGTTCTTC. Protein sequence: CASSLDSGRHNEQFF.

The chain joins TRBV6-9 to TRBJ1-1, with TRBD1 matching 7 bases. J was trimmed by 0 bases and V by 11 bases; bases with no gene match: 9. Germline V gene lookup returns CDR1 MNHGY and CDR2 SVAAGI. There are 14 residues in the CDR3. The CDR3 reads CAGYRGSMNTEAFF. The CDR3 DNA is TGTGCCGGCTACAGGGGATCAATGAACACTGAAGCTTTCTTT.

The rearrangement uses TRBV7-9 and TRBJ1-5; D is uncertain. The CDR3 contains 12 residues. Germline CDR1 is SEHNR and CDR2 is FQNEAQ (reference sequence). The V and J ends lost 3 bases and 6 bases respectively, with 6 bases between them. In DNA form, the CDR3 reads TGTGCCAGCAGCTTTGCCGGTCAGCCCCAGCATTTT. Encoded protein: CASSFAGQPQHF.

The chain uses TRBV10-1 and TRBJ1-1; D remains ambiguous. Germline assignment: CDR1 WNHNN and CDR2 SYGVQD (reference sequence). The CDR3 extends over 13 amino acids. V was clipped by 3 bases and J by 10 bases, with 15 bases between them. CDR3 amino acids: CASSDMGEAVAFF. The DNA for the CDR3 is TGCGCCAGCAGTGACATGGGTGAGGCCGTAGCTTTCTTT.

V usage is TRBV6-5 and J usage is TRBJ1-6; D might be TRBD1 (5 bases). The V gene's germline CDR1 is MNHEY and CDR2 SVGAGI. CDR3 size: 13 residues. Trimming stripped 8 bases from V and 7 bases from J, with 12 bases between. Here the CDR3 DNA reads TGTGCCAGCTCCCAGGGTTTGAATTCACCCCTCCACTTT. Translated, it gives CASSQGLNSPLHF.

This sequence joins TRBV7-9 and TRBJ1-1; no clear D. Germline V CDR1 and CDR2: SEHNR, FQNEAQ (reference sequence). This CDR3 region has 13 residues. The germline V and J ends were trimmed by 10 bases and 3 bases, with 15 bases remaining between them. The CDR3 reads CAIGPGGYTEAFF. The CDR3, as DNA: TGTGCCATCGGCCCAGGCGGGTACACTGAAGCTTTCTTT.

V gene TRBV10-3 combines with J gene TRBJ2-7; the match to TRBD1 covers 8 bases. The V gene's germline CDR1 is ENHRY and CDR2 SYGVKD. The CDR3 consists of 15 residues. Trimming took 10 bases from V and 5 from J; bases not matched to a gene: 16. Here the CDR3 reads CATNDDRGFINEQYF. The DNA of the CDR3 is TGTGCCACGAATGACGACAGGGGTTTTATCAACGAGCAGTACTTC.

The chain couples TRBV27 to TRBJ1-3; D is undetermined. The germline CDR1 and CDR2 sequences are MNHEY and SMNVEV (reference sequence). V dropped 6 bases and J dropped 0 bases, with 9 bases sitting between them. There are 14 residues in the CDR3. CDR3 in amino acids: CASRQTYSGNTIYF. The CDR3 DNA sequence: TGTGCCAGCAGGCAGACTTACTCTGGAAACACCATATATTTT.

The CDR3 nucleotides are TGTGCCAGCAGTCCAGGACTAGCGGGAGTATACGAGCAGTACTTC. Its protein product is CASSPGLAGVYEQYF. The chain recombines TRBV6-6 with TRBJ2-7; 13 positions agree with TRBD2. With 5 bases clipped from V and 4 bases from J, the junction kept 5 bases outside the gene matches. The germline V gene has CDR1 MNHNY and CDR2 SVGAGI (reference sequence). The CDR3 contains 15 residues.

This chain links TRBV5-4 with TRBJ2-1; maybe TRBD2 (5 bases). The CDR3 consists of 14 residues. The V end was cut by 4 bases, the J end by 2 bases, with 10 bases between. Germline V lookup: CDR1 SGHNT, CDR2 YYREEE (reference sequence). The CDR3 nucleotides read TGTGCCAGCAGCCTAGGAGGAGCCTACAATGAGCAGTTCTTC. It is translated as CASSLGGAYNEQFF.

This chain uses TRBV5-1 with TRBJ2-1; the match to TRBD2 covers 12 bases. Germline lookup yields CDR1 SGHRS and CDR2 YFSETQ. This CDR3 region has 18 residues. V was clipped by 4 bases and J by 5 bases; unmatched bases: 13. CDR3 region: CASSVTPLLAGGDNEQFF. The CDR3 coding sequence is TGCGCCAGCAGCGTAACCCCCCTTCTAGCGGGAGGGGACAATGAGCAGTTCTTC.

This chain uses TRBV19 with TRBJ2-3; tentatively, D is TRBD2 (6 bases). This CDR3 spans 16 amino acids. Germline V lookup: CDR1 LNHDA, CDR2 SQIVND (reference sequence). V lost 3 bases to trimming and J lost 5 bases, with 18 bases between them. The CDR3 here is CASSMVLGGVGDTQYF. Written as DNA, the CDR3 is TGTGCCAGTAGTATGGTTCTCGGGGGTGTTGGAGATACGCAGTATTTT.

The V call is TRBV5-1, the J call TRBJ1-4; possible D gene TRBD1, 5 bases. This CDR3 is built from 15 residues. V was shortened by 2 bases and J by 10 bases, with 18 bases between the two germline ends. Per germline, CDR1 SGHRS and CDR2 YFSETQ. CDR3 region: CASSFVGTGEGKLFF. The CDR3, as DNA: TGCGCCAGCAGCTTCGTCGGGACTGGGGAAGGAAAACTGTTTTTT.

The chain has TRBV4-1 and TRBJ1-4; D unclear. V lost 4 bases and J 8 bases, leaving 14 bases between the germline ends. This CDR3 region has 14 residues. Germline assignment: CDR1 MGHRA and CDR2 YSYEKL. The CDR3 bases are TGCGCCAGCAGCCGAGGTTCCCCGGAGGAAAAACTGTTTTTT. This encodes CASSRGSPEEKLFF.

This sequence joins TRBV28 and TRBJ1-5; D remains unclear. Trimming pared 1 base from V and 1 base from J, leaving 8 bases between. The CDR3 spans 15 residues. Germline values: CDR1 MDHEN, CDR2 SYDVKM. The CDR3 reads CASSLSLESNQPQHF. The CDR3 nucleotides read TGTGCCAGCAGTTTATCCCTTGAGAGCAATCAGCCCCAGCATTTT. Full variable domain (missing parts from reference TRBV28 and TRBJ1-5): DVKVTQSSRYLVKRTGEKVFLECVQDMDHENMFWYRQDPGLGLRLIYFSYDVKMKEKGDIPEGYSVSREKKERFSLILESASTNQTSMYLCASSLSLESNQPQHFGDGTRLSIL.

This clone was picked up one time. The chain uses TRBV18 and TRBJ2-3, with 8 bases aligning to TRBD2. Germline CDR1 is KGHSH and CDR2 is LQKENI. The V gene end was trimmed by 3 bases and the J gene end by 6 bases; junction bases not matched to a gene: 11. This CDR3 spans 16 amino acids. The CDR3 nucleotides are TGTGCCAGCTCACCTTCGCGGGGACTAGGAGTTGATACGCAGTATTTT. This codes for CASSPSRGLGVDTQYF. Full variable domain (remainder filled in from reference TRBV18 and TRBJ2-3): NAGVMQNPRHLVRRRGQEARLRCSPMKGHSHVYWYRQLPEEGLKFMVYLQKENIIDESGMPKERFSAEFPKEGPSILRIQQVVRGDSAAYFCASSPSRGLGVDTQYFGPGTRLTVL.

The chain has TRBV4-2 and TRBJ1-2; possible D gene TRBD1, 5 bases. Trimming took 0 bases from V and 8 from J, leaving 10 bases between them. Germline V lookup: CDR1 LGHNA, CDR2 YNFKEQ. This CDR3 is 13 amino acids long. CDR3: CASSQEGAAGYTF. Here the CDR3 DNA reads TGTGCCAGCAGCCAAGAAGGGGCGGCGGGCTACACCTTC.

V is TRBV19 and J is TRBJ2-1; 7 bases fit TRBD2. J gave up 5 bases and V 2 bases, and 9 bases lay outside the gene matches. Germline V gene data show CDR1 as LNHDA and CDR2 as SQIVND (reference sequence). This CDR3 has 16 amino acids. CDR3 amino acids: CASSIFSGGLNNEQFF. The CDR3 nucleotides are TGTGCCAGTAGTATATTTTCGGGGGGACTAAACAATGAGCAGTTCTTC.

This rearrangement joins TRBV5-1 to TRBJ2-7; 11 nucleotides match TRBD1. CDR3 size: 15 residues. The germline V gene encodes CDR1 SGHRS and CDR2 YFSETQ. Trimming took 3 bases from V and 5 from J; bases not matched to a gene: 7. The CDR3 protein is CASSWTAGQGDEQYF. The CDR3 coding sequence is TGCGCCAGCAGCTGGACGGCGGGACAGGGGGACGAGCAGTACTTC.

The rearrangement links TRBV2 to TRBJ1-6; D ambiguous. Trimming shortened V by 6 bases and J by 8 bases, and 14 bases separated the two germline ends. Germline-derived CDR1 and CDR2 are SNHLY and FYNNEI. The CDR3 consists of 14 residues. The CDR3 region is CASRVAGLDSPLHF. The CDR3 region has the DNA TGTGCCAGCAGAGTTGCGGGCCTTGATTCACCCCTCCACTTT.

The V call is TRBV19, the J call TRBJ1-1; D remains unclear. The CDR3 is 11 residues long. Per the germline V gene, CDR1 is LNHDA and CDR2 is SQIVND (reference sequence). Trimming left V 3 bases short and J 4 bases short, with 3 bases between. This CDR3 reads CASSIFTEAFF. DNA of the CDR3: TGTGCCAGTAGTATCTTCACTGAAGCTTTCTTT.

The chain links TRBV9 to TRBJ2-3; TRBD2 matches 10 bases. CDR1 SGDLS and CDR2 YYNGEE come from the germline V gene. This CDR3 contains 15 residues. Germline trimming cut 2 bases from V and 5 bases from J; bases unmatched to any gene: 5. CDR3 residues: CASSVVLAGQDTQYF. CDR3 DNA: TGTGCCAGCAGCGTGGTACTAGCGGGACAAGATACGCAGTATTTT.

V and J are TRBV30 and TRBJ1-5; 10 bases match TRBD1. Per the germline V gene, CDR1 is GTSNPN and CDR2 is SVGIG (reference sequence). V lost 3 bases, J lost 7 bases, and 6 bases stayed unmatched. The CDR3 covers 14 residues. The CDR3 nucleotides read TGTGCCTGGAGCGGGGACAGGGGAAACCAGCCCCAGCATTTT. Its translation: CAWSGDRGNQPQHF.